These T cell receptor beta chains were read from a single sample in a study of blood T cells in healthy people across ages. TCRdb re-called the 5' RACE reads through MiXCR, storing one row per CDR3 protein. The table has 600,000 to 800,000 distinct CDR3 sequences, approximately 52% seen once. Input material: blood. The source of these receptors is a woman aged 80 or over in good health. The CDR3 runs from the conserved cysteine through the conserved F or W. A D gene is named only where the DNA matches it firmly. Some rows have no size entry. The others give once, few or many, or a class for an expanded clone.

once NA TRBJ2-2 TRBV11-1 TGTGCCAGCAGCTTGTTCGGGGGCGCAACCGGGGAGCTGTTTTTT CASSLFGGATGELFF
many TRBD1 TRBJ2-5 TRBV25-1 TGTGCCAGCAGTGAGGGGGACAGATACCAAGAGACCCAGTACTTC CASSEGDRYQETQYF
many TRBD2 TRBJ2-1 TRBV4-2 TGTGCCAGCAGCCAAACCCGGGGGGGTTTCAATGAGCAGTTCTTC CASSQTRGGFNEQFF
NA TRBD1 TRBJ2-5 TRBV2 TGTGCCAGCAGTCGACCCACAGGGGACCAAGAGACCCAGTACTTC CASSRPTGDQETQYF
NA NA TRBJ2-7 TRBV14 TGTGCCAGCAGCCCCCGAACGGCGGCCGAGCAGTACTTC CASSPRTAAEQYF
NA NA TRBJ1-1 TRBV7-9 TGTGCCAGCAGCTTACCAGTGGGTGAAGCTTTCTTT CASSLPVGEAFF
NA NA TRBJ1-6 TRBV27 TGTACCAGCAGTTCACTTCAGGGATCTGGTAATTCACCCCTCCACTTT CTSSSLQGSGNSPLHF
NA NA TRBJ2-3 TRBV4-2 TGTGCCAGCTCCCAGACTAGCACAGATACGCAGTATTTT CASSQTSTDTQYF
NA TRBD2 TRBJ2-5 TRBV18 TGTGCCAGCTCTCCGGGAGGCGGCCCAGCGGAGACCCAGTACTTC CASSPGGGPAETQYF
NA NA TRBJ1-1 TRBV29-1 TGCAGCGTTGCCCAGGGTCGGTACACTGAAGCTTTCTTT CSVAQGRYTEAFF
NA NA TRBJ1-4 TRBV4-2 TGTGCCAGCAGCCAAGCCAGGGTAACAACTAATGAAAAACTGTTTTTT CASSQARVTTNEKLFF
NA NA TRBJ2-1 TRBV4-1 TGCGCCAACAGCCAACAGGTGGCCTACAATGAGCAGTTCTTC CANSQQVAYNEQFF
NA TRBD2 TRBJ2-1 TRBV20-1 TGCAGTGCAGGACTTGGACTAGCGGGGGGGAGGGAGCAGTTCTTC CSAGLGLAGGREQFF
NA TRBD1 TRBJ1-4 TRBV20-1 TGCAGTGCTAGACGGACAGGGGGGGAAAAACTGTTTTTT CSARRTGGEKLFF
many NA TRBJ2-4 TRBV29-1 TGCAGCGTTGAACTGGCAGGCACAGCCAAAAACATTCAGTACTTC CSVELAGTAKNIQYF
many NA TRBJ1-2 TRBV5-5 TGTGCCAGCAGCTTGGGTCTGCAGGTTCCCTTTATAATCACCTTC CASSLGLQVPFIITF
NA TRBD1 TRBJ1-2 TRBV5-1 TGCGCCAGCAGCGCTGACAGGGTATACTGTGGCTACACCTTC CASSADRVYCGYTF
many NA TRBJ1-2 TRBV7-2 TGTGCCAGCAGGGGTGGGGGCCATTATGGCTACACCTTC CASRGGGHYGYTF
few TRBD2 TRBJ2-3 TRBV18 TGTGCCAGCTCACCCTCCGGGACTAGAAAGCGGCAAGATACGCAGTATTTT CASSPSGTRKRQDTQYF
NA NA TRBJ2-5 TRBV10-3 TGTGCCATCAGTGGACTTTACCGGGAGACCCAGTACTTC CAISGLYRETQYF
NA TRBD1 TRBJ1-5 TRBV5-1 TGCGCCAGCAGTTTGAGGGGACAGGGGAATCAGCCCCAGCATTTT CASSLRGQGNQPQHF
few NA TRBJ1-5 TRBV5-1 TGCGCCAGCAGCTGGGCGGGGGATCAGCCCCAGCATTTT CASSWAGDQPQHF
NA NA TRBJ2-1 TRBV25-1 TGTGCCAGCAGTTCCCCCTGGGAGCCCAGTGAGCAGTTCTTC CASSSPWEPSEQFF
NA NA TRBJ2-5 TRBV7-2 TGTGCCAGCAGCCCAACTAGGGAGGTGAAGACCCAGTACTTC CASSPTREVKTQYF
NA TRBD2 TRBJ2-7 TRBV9 TGTGCCAGCAGCGCAGGGGAAACTAGCGGGCTACGGGGCGAGCAGTACTTC CASSAGETSGLRGEQYF
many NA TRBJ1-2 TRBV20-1 TGCAGTGCTAGAGATACCAGGGGAGCCGGACATGGCTACACCTTC CSARDTRGAGHGYTF
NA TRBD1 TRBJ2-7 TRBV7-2 TGTGCCAGCAGCTTCGCGAACCCGGGGACAGGGTCGACCTTACACCCCATGAGCTCCTACGAGCAGTACTTC CASSFANPGTGSTLHPMSSYEQYF
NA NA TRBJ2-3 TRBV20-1 TGCAGTGCCCCGGGGGCTAGCGGTCCCACAGATACGCAGTATTTT CSAPGASGPTDTQYF
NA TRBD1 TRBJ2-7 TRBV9 TGTGCCAGCAGCCCACCTGGGGGACAGGGCATCTCCGAGCAGTACTTC CASSPPGGQGISEQYF
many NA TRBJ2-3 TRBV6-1 TGTGCCTCCGAAAGGACCCTTTTTTTGGATACGCAGTATTTT CASERTLFLDTQYF
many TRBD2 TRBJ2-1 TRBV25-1 TGTGCCAGCAGTCTCCGGACTAGCGGGTTTTACAATGAGCAGTTCTTC CASSLRTSGFYNEQFF
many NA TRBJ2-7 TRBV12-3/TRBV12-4 TGTGCCAGCAGTTCCGTTACGGGGCAGTACTTC CASSSVTGQYF
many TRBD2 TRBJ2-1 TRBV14 TGTGCCAGCAGCCAAGGACTAGCAACGAATGAGCAGTTCTTC CASSQGLATNEQFF
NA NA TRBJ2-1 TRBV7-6 TGTGCCAGCAGTCCGCGGGACGCCTACAATGAGCAGTTCTTC CASSPRDAYNEQFF
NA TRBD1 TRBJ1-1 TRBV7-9 TGTGCCAGCAGCTTAGGAACAGGGGGCTCCCTTGGTGGTGAAGCTTTCTTT CASSLGTGGSLGGEAFF
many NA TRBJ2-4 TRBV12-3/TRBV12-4 TGTGCCAGCAGTTTGTACCAAAACATTCAGTACTTC CASSLYQNIQYF
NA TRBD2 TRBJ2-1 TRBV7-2 TGTGCCAGCAGCTCGTCTAGCGGTAGAAGTGAGCAGTTCTTC CASSSSSGRSEQFF
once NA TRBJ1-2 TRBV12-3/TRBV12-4 TGTGCCAGCAGTTTAGGGCAGCTTGGCTACACCTTC CASSLGQLGYTF
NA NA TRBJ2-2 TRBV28 TGTGCCAGCAGTTTTTCCGGTTGGAGGACCGGGGAGCTGTTTTTT CASSFSGWRTGELFF
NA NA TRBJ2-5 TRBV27 TGTGCCAGCAGTCCTCTCCGGGACACCCAAGAGACCCAGTACTTC CASSPLRDTQETQYF
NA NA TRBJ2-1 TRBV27 TGTGCCAGCGCGACTCGGGGGCTAGTGGGAGTTAACGAGCAGTTCTTC CASATRGLVGVNEQFF
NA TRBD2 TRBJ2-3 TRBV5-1 TGCGCCAAAGTAGCGGGTAGCACAGATACGCAGTATTTT CAKVAGSTDTQYF
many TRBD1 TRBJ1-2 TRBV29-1 TGCAGCGTTGAAGATCAGGGGGGCGGCTACACCTTC CSVEDQGGGYTF
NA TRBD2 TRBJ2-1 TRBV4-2 TGTGCCAGCAGCCAGCCATTCACCGGGGGGGCCGACAATGAGCAGTTCTTC CASSQPFTGGADNEQFF
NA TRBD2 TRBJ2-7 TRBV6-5 TGTGCCAGCAGCCCAGGACTAGCGGGAGTTCGCGAGCAGTACTTC CASSPGLAGVREQYF
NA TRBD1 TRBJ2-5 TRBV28 TGTGCCAGCAGTCATATAGGACAGGGAGGAGAGACCCAGTACTTC CASSHIGQGGETQYF
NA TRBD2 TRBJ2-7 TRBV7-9 TGTGCCAGCAGCTTATCCCTGGCGGGAGTACTGGACGAGCAGTACTTC CASSLSLAGVLDEQYF
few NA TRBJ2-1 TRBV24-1 TGTGCCACCAGACTAGACAATGAGCAGTTCTTC CATRLDNEQFF